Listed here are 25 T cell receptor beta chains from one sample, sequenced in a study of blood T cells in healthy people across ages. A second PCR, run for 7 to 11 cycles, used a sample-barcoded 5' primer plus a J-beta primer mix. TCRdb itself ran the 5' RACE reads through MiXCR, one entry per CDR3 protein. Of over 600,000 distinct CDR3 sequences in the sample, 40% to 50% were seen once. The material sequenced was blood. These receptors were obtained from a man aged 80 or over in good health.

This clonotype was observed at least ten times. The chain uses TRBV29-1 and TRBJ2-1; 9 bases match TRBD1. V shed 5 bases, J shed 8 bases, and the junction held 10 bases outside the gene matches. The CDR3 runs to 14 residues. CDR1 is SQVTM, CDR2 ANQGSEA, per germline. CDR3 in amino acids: CSVLDRGYVDEQFF. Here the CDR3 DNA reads TGCAGCGTTCTGGACAGGGGTTATGTTGATGAGCAGTTCTTC.

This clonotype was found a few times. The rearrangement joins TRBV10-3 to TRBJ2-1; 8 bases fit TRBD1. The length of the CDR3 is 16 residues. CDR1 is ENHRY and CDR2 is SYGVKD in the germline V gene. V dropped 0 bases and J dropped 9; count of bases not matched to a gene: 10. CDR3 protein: CAISESTGEVGGEQFF. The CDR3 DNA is TGTGCCATCAGTGAGTCGACAGGGGAGGTTGGGGGTGAGCAGTTCTTC.

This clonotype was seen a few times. CDR3 nucleotides: TGTGCCAGCAGCCAAGATGATGGCACTACCTACGAGCAGTACTTC. Its translation is CASSQDDGTTYEQYF. This chain uses TRBV4-2 with TRBJ2-7; D is ambiguous. From germline, CDR1 is LGHNA and CDR2 YNFKEQ. The CDR3 spans 15 residues. V lost 0 bases, J lost 2 bases, and 11 bases lay in between.

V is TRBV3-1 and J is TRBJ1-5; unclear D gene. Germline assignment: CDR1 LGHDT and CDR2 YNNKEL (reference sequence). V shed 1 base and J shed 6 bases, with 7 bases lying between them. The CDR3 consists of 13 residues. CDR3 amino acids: CASSQVSTQPQHF. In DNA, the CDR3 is TGTGCCAGCAGCCAAGTGTCCACTCAGCCCCAGCATTTT.

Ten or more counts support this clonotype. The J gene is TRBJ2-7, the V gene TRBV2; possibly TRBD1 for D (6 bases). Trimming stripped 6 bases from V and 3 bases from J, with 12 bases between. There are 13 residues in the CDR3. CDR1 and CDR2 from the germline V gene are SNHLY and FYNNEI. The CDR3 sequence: CASSRTVNYEQYF. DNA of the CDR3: TGTGCCAGCAGCAGGACAGTAAACTACGAGCAGTACTTC.

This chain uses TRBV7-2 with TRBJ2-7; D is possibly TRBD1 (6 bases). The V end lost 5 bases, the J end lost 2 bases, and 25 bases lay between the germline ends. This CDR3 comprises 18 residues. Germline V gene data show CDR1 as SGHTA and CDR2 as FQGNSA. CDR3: CASSPSSMWAGVPYEQYF. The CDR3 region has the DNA TGTGCCAGCAGCCCGAGCAGTATGTGGGCAGGGGTTCCCTACGAGCAGTACTTC.

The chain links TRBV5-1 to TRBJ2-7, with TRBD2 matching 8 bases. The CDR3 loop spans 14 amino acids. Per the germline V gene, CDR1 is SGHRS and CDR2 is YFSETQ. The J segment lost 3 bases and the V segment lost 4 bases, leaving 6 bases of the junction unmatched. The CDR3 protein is CASSSSGISYEQYF. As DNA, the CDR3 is TGCGCCAGCAGCAGTAGCGGGATAAGCTACGAGCAGTACTTC.

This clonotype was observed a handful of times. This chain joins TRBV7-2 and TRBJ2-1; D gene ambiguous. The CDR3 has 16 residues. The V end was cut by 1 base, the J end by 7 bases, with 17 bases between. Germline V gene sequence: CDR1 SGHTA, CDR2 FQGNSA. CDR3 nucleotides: TGTGCCAGCAGCTTAGACGGTGGGCGGTGGTTGAATGAGCAGTTCTTC. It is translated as CASSLDGGRWLNEQFF. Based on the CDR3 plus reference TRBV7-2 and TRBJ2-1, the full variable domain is GAGVSQSPSNKVTEKGKDVELRCDPISGHTALYWYRQSLGQGLEFLIYFQGNSAPDKSGLPSDRFSAERTGGSVSTLTIQRTQQEDSAVYLCASSLDGGRWLNEQFFGPGTRLTVL.

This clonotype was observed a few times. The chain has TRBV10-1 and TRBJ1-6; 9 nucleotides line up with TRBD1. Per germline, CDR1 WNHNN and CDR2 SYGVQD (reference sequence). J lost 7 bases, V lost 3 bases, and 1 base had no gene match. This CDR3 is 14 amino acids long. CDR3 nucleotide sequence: TGCGCCAGCAGTGACGACAGGGGGAATTCACCCCTCCACTTT. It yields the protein CASSDDRGNSPLHF.

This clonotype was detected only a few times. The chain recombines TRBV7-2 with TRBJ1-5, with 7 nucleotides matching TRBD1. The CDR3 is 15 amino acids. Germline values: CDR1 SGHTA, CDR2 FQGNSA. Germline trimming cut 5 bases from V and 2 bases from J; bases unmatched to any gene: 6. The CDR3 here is CASSLGGLGNQPQHF. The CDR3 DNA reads TGTGCCAGCAGCCTAGGGGGCTTGGGCAATCAGCCCCAGCATTTT.

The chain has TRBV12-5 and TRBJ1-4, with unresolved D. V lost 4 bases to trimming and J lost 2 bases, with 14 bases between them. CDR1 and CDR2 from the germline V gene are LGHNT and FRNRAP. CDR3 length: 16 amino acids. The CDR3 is CASGSPLAGTNEKLFF. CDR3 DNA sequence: TGTGCTAGTGGTTCCCCCCTCGCGGGGACTAATGAAAAACTGTTTTTT.

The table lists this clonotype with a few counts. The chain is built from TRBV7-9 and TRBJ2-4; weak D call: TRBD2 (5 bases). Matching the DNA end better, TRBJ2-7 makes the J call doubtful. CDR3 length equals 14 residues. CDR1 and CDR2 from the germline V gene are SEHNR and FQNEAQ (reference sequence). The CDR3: CASSLELGAGEQYF. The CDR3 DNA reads TGTGCCAGCAGCTTAGAGCTAGGCGCGGGCGAGCAGTACTTC.

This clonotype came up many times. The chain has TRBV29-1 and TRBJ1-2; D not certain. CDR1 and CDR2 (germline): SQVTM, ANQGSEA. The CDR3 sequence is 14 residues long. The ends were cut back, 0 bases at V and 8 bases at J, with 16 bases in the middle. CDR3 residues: CSVEEPYRPRGYTF. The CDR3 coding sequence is TGCAGCGTTGAAGAGCCTTATAGACCCCGGGGCTACACCTTC.

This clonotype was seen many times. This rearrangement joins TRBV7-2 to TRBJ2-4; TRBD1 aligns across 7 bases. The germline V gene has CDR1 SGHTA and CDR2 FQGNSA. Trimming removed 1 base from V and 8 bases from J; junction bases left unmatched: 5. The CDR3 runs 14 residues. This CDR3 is CASSLGQGWDIQYF. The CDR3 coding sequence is TGTGCCAGCAGCTTAGGACAGGGATGGGACATTCAGTACTTC. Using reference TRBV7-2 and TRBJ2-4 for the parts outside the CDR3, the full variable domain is GAGVSQSPSNKVTEKGKDVELRCDPISGHTALYWYRQSLGQGLEFLIYFQGNSAPDKSGLPSDRFSAERTGGSVSTLTIQRTQQEDSAVYLCASSLGQGWDIQYFGAGTRLSVL.

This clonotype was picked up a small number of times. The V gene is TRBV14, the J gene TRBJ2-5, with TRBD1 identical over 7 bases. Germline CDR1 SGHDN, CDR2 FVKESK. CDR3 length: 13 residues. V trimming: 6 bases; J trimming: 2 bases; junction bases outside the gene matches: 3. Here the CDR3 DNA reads TGTGCCAGCAGGATCAGGGGGCAAGAGACCCAGTACTTC. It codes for CASRIRGQETQYF.

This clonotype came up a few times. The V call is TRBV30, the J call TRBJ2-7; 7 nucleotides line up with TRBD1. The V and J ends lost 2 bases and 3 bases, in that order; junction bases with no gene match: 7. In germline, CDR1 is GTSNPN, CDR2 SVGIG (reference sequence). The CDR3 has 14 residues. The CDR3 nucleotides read TGTGCCTGGAGTCAGACAGGGTTGGACTACGAGCAGTACTTC. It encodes CAWSQTGLDYEQYF.

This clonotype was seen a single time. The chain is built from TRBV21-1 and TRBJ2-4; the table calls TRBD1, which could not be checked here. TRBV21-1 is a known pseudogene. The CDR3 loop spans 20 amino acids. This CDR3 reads CASSKLGTGAPHLAKNIQYF. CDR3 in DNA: TGTGCCAGCAGCAAATTAGGGACAGGGGCCCCCCACTTAGCCAAAAACATTCAGTACTTC.

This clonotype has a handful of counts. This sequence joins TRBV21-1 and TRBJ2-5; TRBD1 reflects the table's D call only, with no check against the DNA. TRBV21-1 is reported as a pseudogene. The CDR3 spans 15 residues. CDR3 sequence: CASSKRGRGQETQYF. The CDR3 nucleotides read TGTGCCAGCAGCAAGAGGGGCAGGGGGCAAGAGACCCAGTACTTC.

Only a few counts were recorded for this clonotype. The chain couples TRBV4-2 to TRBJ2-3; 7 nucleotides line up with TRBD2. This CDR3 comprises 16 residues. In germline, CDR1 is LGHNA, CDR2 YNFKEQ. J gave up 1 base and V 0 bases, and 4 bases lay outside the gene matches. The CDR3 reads CASSQDSTSGTDTQYF. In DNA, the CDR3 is TGTGCCAGCAGCCAAGATAGTACTAGCGGCACAGATACGCAGTATTTT.

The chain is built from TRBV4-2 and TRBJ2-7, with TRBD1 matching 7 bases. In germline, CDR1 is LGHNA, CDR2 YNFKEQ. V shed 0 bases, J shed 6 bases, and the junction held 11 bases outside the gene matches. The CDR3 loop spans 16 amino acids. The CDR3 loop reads CASSQEETGFLGEQYF. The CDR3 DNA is TGTGCCAGCAGCCAAGAAGAGACAGGGTTTTTAGGCGAGCAGTACTTC.

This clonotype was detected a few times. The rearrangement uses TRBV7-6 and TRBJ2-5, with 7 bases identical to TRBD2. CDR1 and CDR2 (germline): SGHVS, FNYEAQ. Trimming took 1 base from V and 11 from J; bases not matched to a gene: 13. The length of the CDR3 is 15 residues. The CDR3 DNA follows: TGTGCCAGCAGCTTAGAGGTAGTCTCCCGGCGGGAGCAGTACTTC. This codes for CASSLEVVSRREQYF.

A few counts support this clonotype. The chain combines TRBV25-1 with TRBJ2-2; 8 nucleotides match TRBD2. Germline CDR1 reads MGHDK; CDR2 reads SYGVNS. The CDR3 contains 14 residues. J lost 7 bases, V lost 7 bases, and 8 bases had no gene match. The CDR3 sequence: CASTRGGRNGELFF. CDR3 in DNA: TGTGCCAGCACCCGGGGGGGCCGTAACGGGGAGCTGTTTTTT.

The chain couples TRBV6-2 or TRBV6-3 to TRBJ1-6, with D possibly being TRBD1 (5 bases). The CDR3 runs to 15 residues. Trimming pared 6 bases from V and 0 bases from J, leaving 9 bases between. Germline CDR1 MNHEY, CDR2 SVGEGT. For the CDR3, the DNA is TGTGCCAGCAGAAACAGGAGCTCCTATAATTCACCCCTCCACTTT. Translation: CASRNRSSYNSPLHF.

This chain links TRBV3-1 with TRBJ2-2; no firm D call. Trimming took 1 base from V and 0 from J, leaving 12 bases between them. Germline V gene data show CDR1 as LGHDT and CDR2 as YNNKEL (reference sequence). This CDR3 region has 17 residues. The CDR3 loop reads CASSQVLRTANTGELFF. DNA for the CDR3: TGTGCCAGCAGCCAAGTTTTACGAACCGCGAACACCGGGGAGCTGTTTTTT.

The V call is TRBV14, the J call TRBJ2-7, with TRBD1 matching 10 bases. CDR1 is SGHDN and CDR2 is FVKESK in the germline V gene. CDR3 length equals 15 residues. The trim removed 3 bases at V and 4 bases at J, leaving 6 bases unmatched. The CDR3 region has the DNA TGTGCCAGCAGCCACCCGGGACAGGGGTGGTACGAGCAGTACTTC. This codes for CASSHPGQGWYEQYF.